A selection of T cell receptor beta chains follows, all from one sample in a study of T cells in Graves' hyperthyroidism and ophthalmopathy. Each CDR3 protein is one row after TCRdb ran MiXCR on the multiplex PCR reads. The sample has about half a million distinct CDR3 sequences, roughly a quarter seen once. The sequenced material came from blood. All receptors derive from a woman in her twenties or thirties with Graves' ophthalmopathy. Both conserved end residues are part of each CDR3. A D gene is named only where the DNA matches it firmly. Clone size, where shown, is once, few, many, or a class for clones that have expanded.

>TRBJ2-7|-|TRBV28|many
TGTGCCAGCAGTTTCCGGGGCCGAAGCTCCTACGAGCAGTACTTC
CASSFRGRSSYEQYF
>TRBJ1-1|TRBD1|TRBV7-9|many
TGTGCCAGCAGACCAGACAGGGAGTACACTGAAGCTTTCTTT
CASRPDREYTEAFF
>TRBJ1-2|-|TRBV20-1|many
TGCAGTGCTAGAGACTGGGTCAGGGGAGAGGGCTACACCTTC
CSARDWVRGEGYTF
>TRBJ2-5|-|TRBV12-3/TRBV12-4|-
TGTGCCAGCAGCATCTTGCGGGCCCAAGAGACCCAGTACTTC
CASSILRAQETQYF
>TRBJ2-5|-|TRBV19|-
TGTGCCAGTAGTATTGGGAGGATCCTGCAAGAGACCCAGTACTTC
CASSIGRILQETQYF
>TRBJ2-2|-|TRBV4-2|few
TGTGCCAGCAGACGCGACCTAACCGGGGAGCTGTTTTTT
CASRRDLTGELFF
>TRBJ1-5|-|TRBV12-3/TRBV12-4|-
TGTGCCAGCAGTTTAGCGCGGTTGAGGGGAAATAGCAATCAGCCCCAGCATTTT
CASSLARLRGNSNQPQHF
>TRBJ2-7|-|TRBV7-9|many
TGTGCCAGCAGCCTAGGACGGGACCGGTGGGAGCAGTACTTC
CASSLGRDRWEQYF
>TRBJ1-2|-|TRBV29-1|many
TGCAGCGTCGACTCTGTAAGTGGCTACACCTTC
CSVDSVSGYTF
>TRBJ2-5|-|TRBV7-6|few
TGTGCCAGCAGCTTAGGATCGGGCGGGCACCAAGAGACCCAGTACTTC
CASSLGSGGHQETQYF
>TRBJ1-1|TRBD1|TRBV11-2|many
TGTGCCAGCAGGCCAAACAGGGGGCCTCGGACCACTGAAGCTTTCTTT
CASRPNRGPRTTEAFF
>TRBJ1-1|-|TRBV6-1|-
TGTGCCAGCAGGCCAGGGACCCAAGTTGAAGCTTTCTTT
CASRPGTQVEAFF
>TRBJ1-1|TRBD1|TRBV5-1|-
TGCGCCAGCAGCTACGCAGGGGGCGGCGGCACTGAAGCTTTCTTT
CASSYAGGGGTEAFF
>TRBJ1-2|-|TRBV28|many
TGTGCCGGGGGGGCCGGAGCTAACTATGGCTACACCTTC
CAGGAGANYGYTF
>TRBJ1-2|-|TRBV7-8|many
TGTGCCAGCAGCTTAGGTGCCAGGGGAGGTGGCTACACCTTC
CASSLGARGGGYTF
>TRBJ1-2|TRBD1|TRBV3-1|many
TGTGCCAGCAGCCAGCGTGGCCAACAGGGACAGAACTATGGCTACACCTTC
CASSQRGQQGQNYGYTF
>TRBJ2-6|TRBD1|TRBV9|many
TGTGCCAGCAGCGCCCGGGACAGCATCTCTGGGGCCAACGTCCTGACTTTC
CASSARDSISGANVLTF
>TRBJ2-5|-|TRBV6-1|-
TGTGCCAGCACTCCCATGGGGGGGCGCGAGACCCAGTACTTC
CASTPMGGRETQYF
>TRBJ2-7|-|TRBV12-3/TRBV12-4|-
TGTGCCAGCAGACCCGGGCCGACCTCCTACGAGCAGTACTTC
CASRPGPTSYEQYF
>TRBJ1-2|TRBD1|TRBV6-1|many
TGTGCCAGCAGTGCACGGGACAGGGGGTTTCTAAACTATGGCTACACCTTC
CASSARDRGFLNYGYTF
>TRBJ1-2|-|TRBV28|many
TGTGCCAGCAGTTTAGGAAGGCCATCATACACCTTC
CASSLGRPSYTF
>TRBJ1-3|-|TRBV4-2|many
TGTGCCAGCAGCCAAGTAATGGGTGCGTCTGGAAACACCATATATTTT
CASSQVMGASGNTIYF
>TRBJ1-1|-|TRBV30|-
TGTGCCTGGAGATTCACCTCCATCGGGACTGAAGCTTTCTTT
CAWRFTSIGTEAFF
>TRBJ2-5|TRBD1|TRBV5-1|few
TGCGCCAGCAGGGACGGGACAGTCACGGGTGAGACCCAGTACTTC
CASRDGTVTGETQYF
>TRBJ2-7|TRBD1|TRBV12-3/TRBV12-4|few
TGTGCCAGCAGTTCCGGGACAGGGTCCGCCGAGCAGTACTTC
CASSSGTGSAEQYF
>TRBJ1-5|-|TRBV19|many
TGTGCCAGTAGTAATCCCCTCACCAATCAGCCCCAGCATTTT
CASSNPLTNQPQHF
>TRBJ1-3|-|TRBV11-3|many
TGTGCCAGCAGCTTAGTCATGTCATCCTCTGGAAACACCATATATTTT
CASSLVMSSSGNTIYF
>TRBJ2-7|-|TRBV20-1|many
TGCAGTGCTAGATTTACCACCTACGAGCAGTACTTC
CSARFTTYEQYF
>TRBJ2-5|-|TRBV20-1|-
TGCAGTGCTACCCCGGACGGGGGAAGGGGGATGCAAGAGACCCAGTACTTC
CSATPDGGRGMQETQYF
>TRBJ2-2|-|TRBV19|many
TGTGCCAGTAGAAGGTACACCGGGGAGCTGTTTTTT
CASRRYTGELFF
>TRBJ1-5|TRBD1|TRBV30|many
TGTGCCTGGAGCGACAGGGGAGGGCAGCCCCAGCATTTT
CAWSDRGGQPQHF
>TRBJ2-2|TRBD2|TRBV13|many
TGTGCCAGCAGCTTCGGGAGCGGGACTAGAACCGGGGAGCTGTTTTTT
CASSFGSGTRTGELFF
>TRBJ2-7|-|TRBV27|many
TGTGCCAGCAGTTTAGTTGGGGTCGGCTACGAGCAGTACTTC
CASSLVGVGYEQYF
>TRBJ1-2|-|TRBV7-9|many
TGTGCCAGCAGCCAAGTAGGGGTTGCGATTGGTGGCTACACCTTC
CASSQVGVAIGGYTF
>TRBJ2-7|-|TRBV6-2/TRBV6-3|once
TGTGCCAGCAGTTACTTGGTCCAGAGGTACGAGCAGTACTTC
CASSYLVQRYEQYF
>TRBJ2-5|-|TRBV12-3/TRBV12-4|once
TGTGCCAGCAGTAGAACGACAGAGCAAGAGACCCAGTACTTC
CASSRTTEQETQYF
>TRBJ1-1|-|TRBV6-2/TRBV6-3|few
TGTGCCAGCAGTTACTTAACACCGAACACTGAAGCTTTCTTT
CASSYLTPNTEAFF
>TRBJ1-2|-|TRBV5-1|many
TGCGCCAGCAGCCCCACGGACAGCTTCCCAAACTATGGCTACACCTTC
CASSPTDSFPNYGYTF
>TRBJ2-7|-|TRBV7-8|many
TGTGCCAGCAGCTTAGGCTCAGTCGAGCAGTACTTC
CASSLGSVEQYF
>TRBJ2-1|TRBD2|TRBV12-3/TRBV12-4|-
TGTGCCAGTGAGACTAGCGGGGGCTCCTACAATGAGCAGTTCTTC
CASETSGGSYNEQFF
>TRBJ1-1|-|TRBV6-2/TRBV6-3|many
TGTGCCAGCAGTTACTCAGACGGCTACACTGAAGCTTTCTTT
CASSYSDGYTEAFF
>TRBJ1-1|-|TRBV5-1|few
TGCGCCAGCAGCTTGGACGGGGCGGGGGCTTTCTTT
CASSLDGAGAFF